The clone carrying this T cell receptor (beta chain) was recorded only once. What it binds is not known. It was with 60 Vbeta and 13 Jbeta primers that the PCR ran. The protocol was immunoSEQ multiplex PCR, while the TCRdb copy is restricted to in-frame clones and leaves out a portion. The table shows about 120,000 clones, with about 64% occurring only once. V was clipped by 0 bases and J by 7 bases, with 8 bases between them. This CDR3 is 14 amino acids long. CDR1 SGHDT and CDR2 YYEEEE come from the germline V gene. The sample is drawn from a study of cytomegalovirus exposure and HLA in healthy donors. Findings of the study overall: Researchers catalogued under 200 TCR beta chains as cytomegalovirus-associated. Exclusion applied to some V segments, including TRBV6-2 and TRBV6-3, as they were indistinguishable. Rarity held for most TCR sequences, but there were some public TCRs that occurred in many donors. Fewer N-insertions than the roughly 700-donor mean were reportedly shown by an Asian-associated ancestry cluster in a later analysis.

The specimen was PBMCs. J is TRBJ1-6 and V is TRBV5-6; D is possibly TRBD1 (5 bases). This TCR came from a man aged 18 to 30 in good health and CMV-seropositive. CDR3 bases: TGTGCCAGCAGCTTGGAGCCAGGGAATTCACCCCTCCACTTT. This encodes CASSLEPGNSPLHF.